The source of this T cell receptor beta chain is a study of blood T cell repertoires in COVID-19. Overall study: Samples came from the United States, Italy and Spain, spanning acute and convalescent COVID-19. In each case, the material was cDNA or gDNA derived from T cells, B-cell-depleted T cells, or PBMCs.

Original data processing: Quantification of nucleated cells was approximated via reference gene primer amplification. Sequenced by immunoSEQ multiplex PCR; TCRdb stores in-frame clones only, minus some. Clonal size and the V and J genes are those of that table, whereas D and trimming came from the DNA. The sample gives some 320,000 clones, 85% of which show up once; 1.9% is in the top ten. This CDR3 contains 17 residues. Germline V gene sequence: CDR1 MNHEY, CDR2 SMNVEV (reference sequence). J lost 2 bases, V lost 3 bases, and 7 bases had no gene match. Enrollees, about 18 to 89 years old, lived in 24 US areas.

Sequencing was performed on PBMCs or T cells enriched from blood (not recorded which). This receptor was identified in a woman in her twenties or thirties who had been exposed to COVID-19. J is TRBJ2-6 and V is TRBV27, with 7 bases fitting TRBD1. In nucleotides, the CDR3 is TGTGCCAGCAGTTTGGCTCAGGGGGTCCCTGGGGCCAACGTCCTGACTTTC. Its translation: CASSLAQGVPGANVLTF.